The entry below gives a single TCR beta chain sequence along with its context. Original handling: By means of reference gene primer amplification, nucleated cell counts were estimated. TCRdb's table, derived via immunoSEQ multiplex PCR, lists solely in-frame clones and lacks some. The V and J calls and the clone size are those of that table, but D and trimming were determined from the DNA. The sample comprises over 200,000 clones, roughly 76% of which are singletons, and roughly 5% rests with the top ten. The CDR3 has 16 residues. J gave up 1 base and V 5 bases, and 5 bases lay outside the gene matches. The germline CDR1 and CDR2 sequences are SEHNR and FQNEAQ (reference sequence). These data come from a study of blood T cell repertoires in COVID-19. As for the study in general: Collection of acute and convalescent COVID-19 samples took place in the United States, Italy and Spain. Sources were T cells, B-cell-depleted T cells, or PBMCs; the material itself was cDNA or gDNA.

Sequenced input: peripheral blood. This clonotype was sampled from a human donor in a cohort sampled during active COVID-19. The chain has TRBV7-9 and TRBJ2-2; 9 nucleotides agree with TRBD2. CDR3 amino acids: CASSIRAGGNTGELFF. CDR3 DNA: TGTGCCAGCAGCATAAGAGCGGGAGGGAACACCGGGGAGCTGTTTTTT.